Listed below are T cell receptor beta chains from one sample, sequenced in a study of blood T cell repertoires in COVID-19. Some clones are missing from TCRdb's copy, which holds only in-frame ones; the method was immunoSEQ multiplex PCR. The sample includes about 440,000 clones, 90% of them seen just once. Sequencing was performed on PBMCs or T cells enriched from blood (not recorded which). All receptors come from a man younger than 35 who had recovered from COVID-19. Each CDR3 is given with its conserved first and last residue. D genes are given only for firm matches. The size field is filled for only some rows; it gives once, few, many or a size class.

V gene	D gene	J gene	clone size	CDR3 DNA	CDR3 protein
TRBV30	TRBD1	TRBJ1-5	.	TGTGCCTGGAGTGCATCTAAAACCGGGACAGCCAATCAGCCCCAGCATTTT	CAWSASKTGTANQPQHF
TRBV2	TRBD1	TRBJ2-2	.	TGTGCCAGCAGTGTCGACAGGGCCACCGGGGAGCTGTTTTTT	CASSVDRATGELFF
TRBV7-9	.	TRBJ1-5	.	TGTGCCAGCAGCTTAGAGCACAGCCGTCAGCCCCAGCATTTT	CASSLEHSRQPQHF
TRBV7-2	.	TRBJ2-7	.	TGTGCCAGCAGCCAATGGACTGCCTACGAGCAGTACTTC	CASSQWTAYEQYF
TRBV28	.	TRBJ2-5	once	TGTGCCAGCATGCCCGGGACAAACAGAGAGGCCCAGTACTTC	CASMPGTNREAQYF
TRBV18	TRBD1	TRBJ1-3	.	TGTGCCAGCTCACCACAGGGGGCAGGAAACACCATATATTTT	CASSPQGAGNTIYF
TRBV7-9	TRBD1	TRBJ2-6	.	TGTGCCAGCAGCTCCGACAGGGTAGCCAACGTCCTGACTTTC	CASSSDRVANVLTF
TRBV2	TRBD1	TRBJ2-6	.	TGTGCCAGCAGTCGACAGGGGGCATCCGGGGCCAACGTCCTGACTTTC	CASSRQGASGANVLTF
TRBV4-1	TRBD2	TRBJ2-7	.	TGCGCCAGCAGCCAAGATCGGCTAGCGGTACGGGAGCAGTACTTC	CASSQDRLAVREQYF
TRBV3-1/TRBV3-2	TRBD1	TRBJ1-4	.	TGTGCCAGCAGCCAAGATCAGGGGGATAGGGGCGGAAAACTGTTTTTT	CASSQDQGDRGGKLFF
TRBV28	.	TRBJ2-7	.	TGTGCCAGCACGCCGGGGGTCAGGGACGAGCAGTACTTC	CASTPGVRDEQYF
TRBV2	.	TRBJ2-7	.	TGTGCCAGCAGTACCTCCGGGACTTACACCTACGAGCAGTACTTC	CASSTSGTYTYEQYF
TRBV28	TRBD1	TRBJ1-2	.	TGTGCCAGTTCCGGGGACAGGGGCTATGGCTACACCTTC	CASSGDRGYGYTF
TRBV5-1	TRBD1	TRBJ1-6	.	TGCGCCAGCAGCTTGGAGGCCGGGACAGCTAATTCACCCCTCCACTTT	CASSLEAGTANSPLHF
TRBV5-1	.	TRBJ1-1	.	TGCGCCAGCAGCGGACAAACGAACACTGAAGCTTTCTTT	CASSGQTNTEAFF
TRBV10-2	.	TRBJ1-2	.	TGCGCCAGCAGTGCAGGCAGTATCAACTATGGCTACACCTTC	CASSAGSINYGYTF
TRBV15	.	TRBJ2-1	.	TGTGCCACCAGCCGAGAATTCCGCAATGAGCAGTTCTTC	CATSREFRNEQFF
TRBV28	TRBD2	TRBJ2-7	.	TGTGCCAGCCATATTAGCGGGAAACACCCCTACGAGCAGTACTTC	CASHISGKHPYEQYF
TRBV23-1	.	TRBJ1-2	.	TGCGCCAGCTACCCGCAGAACTATGGCTACACCTTC	CASYPQNYGYTF
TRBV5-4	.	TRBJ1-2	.	TGTGCCAGCAGCTTGGGCGGGACGGGGTTCTCTGGCTACACCTTC	CASSLGGTGFSGYTF
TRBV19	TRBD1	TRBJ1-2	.	TGTGCCAGTAGTACCCATTTGGGGACAGGACCTAACTATGGCTACACCTTC	CASSTHLGTGPNYGYTF
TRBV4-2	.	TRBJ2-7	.	TGTGCCAGCAGTTACCAAGAGCCGGGCGAGCAGTACTTC	CASSYQEPGEQYF
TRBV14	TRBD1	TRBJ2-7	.	TGTGCCAGCAGCCCCCGGACAGGTCTGGACGAGCAGTACTTC	CASSPRTGLDEQYF
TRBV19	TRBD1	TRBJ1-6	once	TGTGCCAGTAGTCCGCGACAGGGGGCGAGGAATTCACCCCTCCACTTT	CASSPRQGARNSPLHF
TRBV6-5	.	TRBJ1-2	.	TGTGCCAGCAGTTACTCGATAGGCCAGGGAAGGAGCTACACCTTC	CASSYSIGQGRSYTF
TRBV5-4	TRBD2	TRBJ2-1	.	TGTGCCAGCAGCTTCCCGGGACTAGCATCAGACAATGAGCAGTTCTTC	CASSFPGLASDNEQFF
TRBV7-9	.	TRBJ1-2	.	TGTGCCAGCAGCTTGGCGGTAGGCTATGGCTACACCTTC	CASSLAVGYGYTF
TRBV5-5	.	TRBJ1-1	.	TGTGCCAGCAGTCGAAGGGAGAGCACTGAAGCTTTCTTT	CASSRRESTEAFF
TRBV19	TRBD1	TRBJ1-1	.	TGTGCCAGTAGTATGGAGGGGGCTCATGAAGCTTTCTTT	CASSMEGAHEAFF
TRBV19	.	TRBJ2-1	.	TGTGCCAGTAGGTTTTCGGTGGAGGGCTCCTACAATGAGCAGTTCTTC	CASRFSVEGSYNEQFF
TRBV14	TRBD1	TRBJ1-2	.	TGTGCCAGCAGCCAAACAGGGGATCACTATGGCTACACCTTC	CASSQTGDHYGYTF